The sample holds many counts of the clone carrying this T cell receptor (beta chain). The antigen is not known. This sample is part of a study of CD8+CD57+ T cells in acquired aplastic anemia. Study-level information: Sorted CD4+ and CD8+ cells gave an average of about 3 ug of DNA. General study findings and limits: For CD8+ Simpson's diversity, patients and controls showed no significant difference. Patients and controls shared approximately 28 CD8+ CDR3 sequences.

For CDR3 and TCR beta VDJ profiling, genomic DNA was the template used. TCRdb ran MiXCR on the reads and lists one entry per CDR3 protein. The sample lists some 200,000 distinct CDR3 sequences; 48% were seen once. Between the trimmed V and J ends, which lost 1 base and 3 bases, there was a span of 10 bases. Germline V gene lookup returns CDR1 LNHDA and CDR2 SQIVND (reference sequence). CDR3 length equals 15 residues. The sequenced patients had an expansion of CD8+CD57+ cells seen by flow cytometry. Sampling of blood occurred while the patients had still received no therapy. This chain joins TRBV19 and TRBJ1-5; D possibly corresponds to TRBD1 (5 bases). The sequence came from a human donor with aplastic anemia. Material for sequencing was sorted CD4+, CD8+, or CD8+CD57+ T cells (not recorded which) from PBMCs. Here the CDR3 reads CASSIGQRDNQPQHF. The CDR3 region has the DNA TGTGCCAGTAGTATAGGACAGAGAGACAATCAGCCCCAGCATTTT.